A selection of T cell receptor beta chains follows, all from one sample in a study of blood T cell repertoires in COVID-19. The repertoire was sequenced with immunoSEQ multiplex PCR; TCRdb's copy has only in-frame clones and lacks some. Of approximately 190,000 clones in the sample, just under 85% are singletons; the top ten hold 5% to 6.5%. What was sequenced was peripheral blood. Receptors were obtained from a woman aged 70-85 years with active or convalescent COVID-19. Both conserved end residues are part of each CDR3. Each record gives: V gene, J gene, D gene, clone size, CDR3 DNA, CDR3 protein. A D gene is named only where the DNA matches it firmly. A clone size is listed for some rows: how often the clone was seen (once, few, many), or a class if it is expanded.

TRBV27	TRBJ2-1	-	-	TGTGCCAGCAGTTTTAGGCGGGATCCCTCCTACAATGAGCAGTTCTTC	CASSFRRDPSYNEQFF
TRBV9	TRBJ2-5	TRBD1	-	TGTGCCAGCAGCGTAAGGGGACAGAGCCAAGAGACCCAGTACTTC	CASSVRGQSQETQYF
TRBV6-5	TRBJ2-1	-	once	TGTGCCAGCAGTTACGGGACTTGGAATGAGCAGTTCTTC	CASSYGTWNEQFF
TRBV18	TRBJ2-7	TRBD2	-	TGTGCCAGCTCAACAGACTGGACTAGTAACGAGCAGTACTTC	CASSTDWTSNEQYF
TRBV4-1	TRBJ2-1	TRBD2	few	TGCGCCAGCAGCCAAGATCCGGCGGGAGGGCGTGAGCAGTTCTTC	CASSQDPAGGREQFF
TRBV5-1	TRBJ2-2	TRBD2	-	TGCGCCAGCAGCTTCAAGCGGGACGGGGCTGCCGGGGAGCTGTTTTTT	CASSFKRDGAAGELFF
TRBV7-3	TRBJ2-5	TRBD1	-	TGTGCCAGCAGCTTGTCAGGGGGCGCGGAGACCCAGTACTTC	CASSLSGGAETQYF
TRBV30	TRBJ2-7	-	many	TGTGCCTGGAGTGTCCGGGAGCCCTACGAGCAGTACTTC	CAWSVREPYEQYF
TRBV5-1	TRBJ1-1	TRBD1	-	TGCGCCAGCAACGGAAGACAGGGGGTTGGCACTGAAGCTTTCTTT	CASNGRQGVGTEAFF
TRBV2	TRBJ2-7	TRBD2	few	TGTGCCAGCAAAGACCCCGGGACTACCGAGCAGTACTTC	CASKDPGTTEQYF
TRBV2	TRBJ1-5	-	-	TGTGCCAGCAGTGAATATCAGGGATATCAGCCCCAGCATTTT	CASSEYQGYQPQHF
TRBV4-1	TRBJ2-1	TRBD2	-	TGCGCCAGCAGCCCCCGGGAGCTAGCGGGACACAATGAGCAGTTCTTC	CASSPRELAGHNEQFF
TRBV24-1	TRBJ1-1	-	-	TGTGCCACCTCAGGGCCGACGAACACTGAAGCTTTCTTT	CATSGPTNTEAFF
TRBV9	TRBJ2-2	-	-	TGTGCCAGCAGCGTAGCTATGGGCGGGTCGTACACCGGGGAGCTGTTTTTT	CASSVAMGGSYTGELFF
TRBV24-1	TRBJ2-5	-	-	TGTGCCACCAGTGACAGGGTTATGGAGACCCAGTACTTC	CATSDRVMETQYF
TRBV19	TRBJ2-4	TRBD1	-	TGTGCCAGTAGTCCGGTACAGGGGGCGGGCAAAAACATTCAGTACTTC	CASSPVQGAGKNIQYF
TRBV5-6	TRBJ1-5	TRBD1	-	TGTGCCAGCAGCAGGGGACAGACCAATCAGCCCCAGCATTTT	CASSRGQTNQPQHF
TRBV15	TRBJ1-2	-	-	TGTGCCACCAGCAGAGATCAGGCCAGACCTTATGGCTACACCTTC	CATSRDQARPYGYTF
TRBV7-2	TRBJ2-2	TRBD2	-	TGTGCCAGCAGCTTAGCAGGTAGCGGGAGTCGGACCGGGGAGCTGTTTTTT	CASSLAGSGSRTGELFF
TRBV7-9	TRBJ2-3	TRBD1	-	TGTGCCAGCAGCTCCGGGACAGGAAGGGCATTTTCTGGCACAGATACGCAGTATTTT	CASSSGTGRAFSGTDTQYF